This TCR beta chain was identified during a study of blood T cell repertoires in COVID-19. Whole-study context: The study drew acute and convalescent COVID-19 samples from the United States, Italy and Spain. The cDNA or gDNA used as material had been derived from T cells, B-cell-depleted T cells, or PBMCs.

Trimming cost V 2 bases and J 7 bases; bases outside gene matches: 5. CDR1 is SGHTA, CDR2 FQGNSA, per germline. The CDR3 contains 15 residues. Here immunoSEQ multiplex PCR was the method, and the copy in TCRdb shows in-frame clones only, minus some. The sample gives approximately 120,000 clones, around 89% of which show up once; about 18% is in the top ten. Sequencing was done on a sample of peripheral blood. The receptor was derived from a human donor with acute or convalescent COVID-19. The donor label of this sample is uncertain. The rearrangement joins TRBV7-2 to TRBJ1-5, with 10 nucleotides matching TRBD1. In nucleotides, the CDR3 is TGTGCCAGCAGCTTATTTGGGACAGGGGAACAGCCCCAGCATTTT. Translated, it gives CASSLFGTGEQPQHF.